These 10 T cell receptor beta chains were sequenced from one sample in a study of T cell responses to AZD1222 COVID-19 vaccine. Sequencing used immunoSEQ multiplex PCR; TCRdb keeps in-frame clones, though not all of them. This table holds some 130,000 clones, about nine tenths found once. The material was peripheral blood, obtained on day 0 of AZD1222 vaccination. The source of these receptors is an adult in good health.

This chain links TRBV4-3 with TRBJ1-3; D uncertain. V lost 4 bases, J lost 4 bases, and 17 bases lay in between. CDR1 LGHNA and CDR2 YSLEER come from the germline V gene. This CDR3 has 16 amino acids. CDR3 DNA sequence: TGCGCCAGCAGCCCAGATCCGGGCCACCTGGGAAACACCATATATTTT. Its protein product is CASSPDPGHLGNTIYF.

The chain recombines TRBV9 with TRBJ1-6; D gene uncertain. The V gene lost 0 bases and the J gene lost 7 bases, with 8 bases spanning the gap. This CDR3 is 14 amino acids long. Germline V gene sequence: CDR1 SGDLS, CDR2 YYNGEE. The CDR3 DNA reads TGTGCCAGCAGCGTAGGGCAGCTAAATTCACCCCTCCACTTT. It translates to CASSVGQLNSPLHF.

This chain connects TRBV3-1 (or the pseudogene TRBV3-2) to TRBJ1-5, with D hard to call. The V and J ends lost 4 bases and 6 bases respectively, with 13 bases between them. Per the germline V gene, CDR1 is LGHDT and CDR2 is YNNKEL (reference sequence). The length of the CDR3 is 14 residues. The CDR3 spells CASSPSYGSQPQHF. The CDR3 region has the DNA TGTGCCAGCAGCCCATCGTACGGGAGTCAGCCCCAGCATTTT.

The V call is TRBV6-5, the J call TRBJ2-4; D may be TRBD1 (6 bases). The CDR3 has 16 residues. With 2 bases removed from V and 6 bases from J, the gap between germline ends came to 17 bases. Germline CDR1 reads MNHEY; CDR2 reads SVGAGI. As DNA, the CDR3 is TGTGCCAGCAGTTACACAGGGACCCATCGAGGAAACATTCAGTACTTC. Translation gives CASSYTGTHRGNIQYF.

This clone occurred a few times. V usage is TRBV5-4 and J usage is TRBJ2-7; D may be TRBD1 (7 bases). The CDR3 is 14 amino acids. Germline values: CDR1 SGHNT, CDR2 YYREEE (reference sequence). Trimming left V 0 bases short and J 6 bases short, with 13 bases between. CDR3 bases: TGTGCCAGCAGCTTGGCAGGGGGGCGCCGCGAGCAGTACTTC. It specifies CASSLAGGRREQYF.

This clone came up once. The V gene is TRBV2, the J gene TRBJ1-5; D unresolved. The CDR3 consists of 13 residues. CDR1 and CDR2 from the germline V gene are SNHLY and FYNNEI. The V end lost 2 bases, the J end lost 6 bases, and 8 bases lay between the germline ends. CDR3 amino acids: CASSEFEGQPQHF. As DNA, the CDR3 is TGTGCCAGCAGTGAATTTGAAGGTCAGCCCCAGCATTTT.

V and J are TRBV5-5 and TRBJ2-1; 8 bases line up with TRBD1. CDR3 length: 16 residues. V dropped 0 bases and J dropped 7; count of bases not matched to a gene: 9. CDR1 and CDR2 (germline): SGHKS, YYEKEE (reference sequence). The CDR3 nucleotides are TGTGCCAGCAGCTTGGAGATCCTAAGGACAGGGAATGAGCAGTTCTTC. Translation: CASSLEILRTGNEQFF. Full variable domain (remainder filled in from reference TRBV5-5 and TRBJ2-1): DAGVTQSPTHLIKTRGQQVTLRCSPISGHKSVSWYQQVLGQGPQFIFQYYEKEERGRGNFPDRFSARQFPNYSSELNVNALLLGDSALYLCASSLEILRTGNEQFFGPGTRLTVL.

The V call is TRBV7-9, the J call TRBJ1-4, with D maybe TRBD1 (6 bases). This CDR3 region has 15 residues. Trimming took off 1 base at V and 5 bases at J, with 11 bases between the two ends. Germline V gene data show CDR1 as SEHNR and CDR2 as FQNEAQ (reference sequence). CDR3 in amino acids: CASSLVTGRNEKLFF. In DNA, the CDR3 is TGTGCCAGCAGCTTAGTGACAGGACGAAATGAAAAACTGTTTTTT.

The chain recombines TRBV5-1 with TRBJ2-1; 9 bases line up with TRBD2. CDR1 SGHRS and CDR2 YFSETQ come from the germline V gene. V dropped 0 bases and J dropped 6; count of bases not matched to a gene: 4. This CDR3 has 15 amino acids. In nucleotides, the CDR3 is TGCGCCAGCAGCTTGGGACTAGCGGCCAGCAATGAGCAGTTCTTC. Its protein product is CASSLGLAASNEQFF.

The chain uses TRBV6-5 and TRBJ1-6; D is unresolved. The V end lost 2 bases, the J end lost 6 bases, and 11 bases lay between the germline ends. Germline V gene lookup returns CDR1 MNHEY and CDR2 SVGAGI. This CDR3 has 15 amino acids. CDR3 loop: CASSYDARSNSPLHF. The CDR3 DNA reads TGTGCCAGCAGTTACGATGCGAGGTCTAATTCACCCCTCCACTTT.